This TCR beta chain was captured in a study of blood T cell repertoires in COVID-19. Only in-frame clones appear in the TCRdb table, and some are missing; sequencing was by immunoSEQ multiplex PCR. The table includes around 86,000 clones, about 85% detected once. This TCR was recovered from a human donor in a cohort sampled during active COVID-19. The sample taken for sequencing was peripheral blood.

The chain's CDR3 is CASSYSARGSQAFF. In nucleotides, the CDR3 is TGTGCCAGCAGTTACTCAGCGAGAGGGAGCCAAGCTTTCTTT. V usage is TRBV6-6 and J usage is TRBJ1-1; D gene ambiguous. CDR3 size: 14 residues. Trimming stripped 0 bases from V and 9 bases from J, with 14 bases between. CDR1 is MNHNY and CDR2 is SVGAGI in the germline V gene (reference sequence).